The clone carrying this TCR beta chain was counted once. Its antigen is not identified. CDR1 KGHSH and CDR2 LQKENI come from the germline V gene. The CDR3 is 13 residues long. V lost 1 base and J lost 2, with 5 bases in between. The record originates from a study of OX40 agonist ivuxolimab in advanced cancers. As for the study in general: Eligibility admitted prior anti-PD-1, anti-PD-L1 or anti-CTLA-4 therapy; around 41% had some. Three partial responders included one hepatocellular carcinoma patient and two cutaneous melanoma patients. General study results and limits: Average numbers of expanded clones were greater in CD8+ T cells than in CD4+.

Only in-frame clones appear in the TCRdb table, and some are missing; sequencing was by immunoSEQ multiplex PCR. This sample has about 80,000 clones; approximately 92% occur once, and the top ten carry approximately 0.32%. This specimen consisted of CD4+ or CD8+ T cells sorted from blood, obtained in a trial of the OX40 agonist ivuxolimab. The receptor's source is an adult with an advanced solid tumor such as melanoma, head and neck, liver or kidney cancer. The rearrangement links TRBV18 to TRBJ2-5; unclear D gene. The DNA of the CDR3 is TGTGCCAGCTCACCACGGCTACAAGAGACCCAGTACTTC. As protein: CASSPRLQETQYF.